This TCR beta chain was sequenced in a study of CD8+ T cells in alopecia areata. Findings and caveats of the study: Sequence data from scalp samples additionally include resident alphabeta T cells of normal skin.

Extraction of RNA preceded its reverse transcription into cDNA, which served as the sequencing template. Sequencing used immunoSEQ multiplex PCR; TCRdb keeps in-frame clones, though not all of them. The sample holds under 150,000 clones; 62% are singletons and the top ten take 35% to 40%. This clone was detected a few times. The antigen remains undetermined. The sequencing input was CD8+ T cells sorted from blood. This receptor was identified in a human donor in good health.

Here the CDR3 reads CASRTGSNSYEQYF. The CDR3 DNA follows: TGTGCCAGCAGGACGGGTTCTAACTCCTACGAGCAGTACTTC. The chain uses TRBV5-6 and TRBJ2-7; no clear D gene. The germline V gene has CDR1 SGHDT and CDR2 YYEEEE. V was clipped by 5 bases and J by 0 bases, with 12 bases between them. The CDR3 contains 14 residues.